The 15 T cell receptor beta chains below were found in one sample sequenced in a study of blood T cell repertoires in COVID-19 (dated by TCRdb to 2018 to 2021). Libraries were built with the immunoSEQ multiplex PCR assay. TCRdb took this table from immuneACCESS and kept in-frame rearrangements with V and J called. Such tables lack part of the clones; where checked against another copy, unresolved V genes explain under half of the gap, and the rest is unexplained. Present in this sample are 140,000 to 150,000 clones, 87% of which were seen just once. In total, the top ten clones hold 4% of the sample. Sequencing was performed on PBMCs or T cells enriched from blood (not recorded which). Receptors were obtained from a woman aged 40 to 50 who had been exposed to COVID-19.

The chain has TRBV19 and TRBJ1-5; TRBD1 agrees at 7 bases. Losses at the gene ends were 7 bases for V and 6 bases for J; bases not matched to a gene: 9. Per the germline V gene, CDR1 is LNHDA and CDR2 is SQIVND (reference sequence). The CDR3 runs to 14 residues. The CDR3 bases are TGTGCCAGTAAAGGACAGGAGGAGACTCAGCCCCAGCATTTT. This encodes CASKGQEETQPQHF.

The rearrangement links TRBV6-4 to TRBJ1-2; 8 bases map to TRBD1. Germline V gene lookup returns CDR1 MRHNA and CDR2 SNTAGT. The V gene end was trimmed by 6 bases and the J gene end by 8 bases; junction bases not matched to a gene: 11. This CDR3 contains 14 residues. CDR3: CASREDDRGRGYTF. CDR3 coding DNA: TGTGCCAGCAGGGAGGATGACAGGGGAAGAGGCTACACCTTC.

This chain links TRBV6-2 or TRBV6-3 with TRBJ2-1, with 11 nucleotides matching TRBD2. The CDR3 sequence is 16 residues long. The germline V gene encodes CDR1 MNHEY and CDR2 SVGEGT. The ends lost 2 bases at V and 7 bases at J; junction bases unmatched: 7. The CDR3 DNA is TGTGCCAGCAGTTACAAACTAGCGGGAGAGGCAAATGAGCAGTTCTTC. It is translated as CASSYKLAGEANEQFF.

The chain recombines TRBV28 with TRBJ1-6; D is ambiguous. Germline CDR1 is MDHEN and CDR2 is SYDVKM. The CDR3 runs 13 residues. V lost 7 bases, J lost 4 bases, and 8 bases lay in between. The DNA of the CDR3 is TGTGCCAGCACGGGGTCGTATAATTCACCCCTCCACTTT. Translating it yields CASTGSYNSPLHF.

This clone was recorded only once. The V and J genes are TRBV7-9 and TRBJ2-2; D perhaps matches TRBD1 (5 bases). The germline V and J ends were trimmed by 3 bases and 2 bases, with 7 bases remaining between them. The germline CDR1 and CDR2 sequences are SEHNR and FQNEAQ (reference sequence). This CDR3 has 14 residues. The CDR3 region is CASSFGQNTGELFF. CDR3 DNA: TGTGCCAGCAGCTTTGGACAAAACACCGGGGAGCTGTTTTTT.

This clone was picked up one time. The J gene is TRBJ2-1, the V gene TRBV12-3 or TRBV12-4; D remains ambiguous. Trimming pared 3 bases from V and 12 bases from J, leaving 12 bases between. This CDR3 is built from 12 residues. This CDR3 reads CASSFRLQSQFF. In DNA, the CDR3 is TGTGCCAGCAGTTTCCGACTCCAGTCGCAGTTCTTC.

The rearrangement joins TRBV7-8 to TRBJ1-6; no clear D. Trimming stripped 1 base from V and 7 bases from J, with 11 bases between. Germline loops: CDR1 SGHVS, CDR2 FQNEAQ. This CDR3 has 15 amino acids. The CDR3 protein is CASSLEQVLNSPLHF. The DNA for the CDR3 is TGTGCCAGCAGCTTAGAGCAGGTTTTAAATTCACCCCTCCACTTT.

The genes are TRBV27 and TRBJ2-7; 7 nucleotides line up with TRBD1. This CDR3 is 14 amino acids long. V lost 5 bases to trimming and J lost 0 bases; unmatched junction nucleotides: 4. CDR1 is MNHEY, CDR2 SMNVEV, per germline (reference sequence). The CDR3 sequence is CASSRGLSSYEQYF. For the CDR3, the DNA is TGTGCCAGCAGTAGGGGGCTGAGCTCCTACGAGCAGTACTTC.

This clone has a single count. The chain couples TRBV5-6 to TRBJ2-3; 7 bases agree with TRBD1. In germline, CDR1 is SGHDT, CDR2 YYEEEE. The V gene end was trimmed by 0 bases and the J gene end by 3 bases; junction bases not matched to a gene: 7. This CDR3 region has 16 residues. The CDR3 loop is CASSLGQGIMTDTQYF. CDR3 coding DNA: TGTGCCAGCAGCTTGGGACAGGGTATAATGACAGATACGCAGTATTTT.

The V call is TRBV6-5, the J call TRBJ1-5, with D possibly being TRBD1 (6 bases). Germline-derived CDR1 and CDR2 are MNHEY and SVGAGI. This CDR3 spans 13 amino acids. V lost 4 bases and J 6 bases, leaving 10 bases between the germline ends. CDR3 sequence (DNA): TGTGCCAGCAGTTCAACAGGGAGTCAGCCCCAGCATTTT. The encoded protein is CASSSTGSQPQHF.

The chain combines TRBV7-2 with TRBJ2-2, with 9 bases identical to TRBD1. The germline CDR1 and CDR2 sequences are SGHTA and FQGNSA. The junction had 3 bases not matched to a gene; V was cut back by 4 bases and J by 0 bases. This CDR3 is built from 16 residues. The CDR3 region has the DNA TGTGCCAGCAGCTCGCGACAGGGGGCGAACACCGGGGAGCTGTTTTTT. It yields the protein CASSSRQGANTGELFF.

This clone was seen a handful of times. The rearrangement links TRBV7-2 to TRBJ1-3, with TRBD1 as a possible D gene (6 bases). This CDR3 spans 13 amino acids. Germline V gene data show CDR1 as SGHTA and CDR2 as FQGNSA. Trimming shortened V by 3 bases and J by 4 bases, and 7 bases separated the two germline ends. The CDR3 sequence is CASSFGGGNTIYF. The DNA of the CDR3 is TGTGCCAGCAGCTTTGGGGGCGGAAACACCATATATTTT.

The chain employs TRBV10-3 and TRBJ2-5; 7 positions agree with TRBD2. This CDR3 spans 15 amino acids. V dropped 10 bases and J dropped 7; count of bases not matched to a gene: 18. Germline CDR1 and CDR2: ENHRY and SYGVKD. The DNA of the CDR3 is TGTGCCACCCAGGACAACACCCTAGCGGACCGGACCCAGTACTTC. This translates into CATQDNTLADRTQYF.

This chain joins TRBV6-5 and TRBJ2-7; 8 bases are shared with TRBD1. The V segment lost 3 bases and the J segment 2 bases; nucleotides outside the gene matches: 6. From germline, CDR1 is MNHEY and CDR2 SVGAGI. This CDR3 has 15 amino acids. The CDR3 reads CASSYSTGGTYEQYF. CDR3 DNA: TGTGCCAGCAGTTATAGTACAGGGGGGACCTACGAGCAGTACTTC.

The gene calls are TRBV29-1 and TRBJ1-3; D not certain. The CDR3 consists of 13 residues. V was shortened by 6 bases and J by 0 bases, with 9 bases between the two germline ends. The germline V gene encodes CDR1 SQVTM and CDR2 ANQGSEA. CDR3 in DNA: TGCAGCGTCGAATGGAGCTCTGGAAACACCATATATTTT. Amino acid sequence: CSVEWSSGNTIYF.